The 15 T cell receptor beta chains listed next were all sequenced from one sample in a study of patients and donors after allogeneic stem cell transplantation. TCRdb processed the RT-PCR reads anew with MiXCR; each CDR3 protein has one entry. The sample holds hundreds of thousands of distinct CDR3 sequences; around 15% are singletons and the top ten take less than 8%. Specimen: blood, either unsorted or a sorted T cell fraction (not recorded which). The receptors here all came from a human donor who was either an allogeneic HSCT recipient or a stem cell or donor lymphocyte infusion donor (not recorded which). It is not recorded whose cells these are; they may come from a transplant donor.

The genes are TRBV19 and TRBJ1-1; D uncertain. Germline V gene data show CDR1 as LNHDA and CDR2 as SQIVND (reference sequence). This CDR3 contains 14 residues. Trimming took 0 bases from V and 11 from J, leaving 16 bases between them. CDR3 residues: CASSIDRGWVKAFF. For the CDR3, the DNA is TGTGCCAGTAGTATAGATCGGGGATGGGTGAAGGCTTTCTTT. The complete variable domain, with remaining parts taken from reference TRBV19 and TRBJ1-1, reads DGGITQSPKYLFRKEGQNVTLSCEQNLNHDAMYWYRQDPGQGLRLIYYSQIVNDFQKGDIAEGYSVSREKKESFPLTVTSAQKNPTAFYLCASSIDRGWVKAFFGQGTRLTVV.

Only a few counts were recorded for this clonotype. The V and J genes are TRBV19 and TRBJ2-7; 10 nucleotides agree with TRBD2. Germline CDR1 is LNHDA and CDR2 is SQIVND (reference sequence). The V segment lost 4 bases and the J segment 3 bases; nucleotides outside the gene matches: 3. The CDR3 covers 14 residues. Here the CDR3 reads CASSTSGSGYEQYF. DNA of the CDR3: TGTGCCAGTAGTACTAGCGGGAGTGGCTACGAGCAGTACTTC.

This clonotype was picked up a small number of times. The chain combines TRBV27 with TRBJ2-2, with TRBD1 identical over 10 bases. Germline trimming cut 9 bases from V and 5 bases from J; bases unmatched to any gene: 12. CDR3 length: 16 residues. Germline lookup yields CDR1 MNHEY and CDR2 SMNVEV (reference sequence). The chain's CDR3 is CASNMKGQGRTGELFF. CDR3 in DNA: TGTGCCAGTAACATGAAGGGACAGGGGCGAACCGGGGAGCTGTTTTTT.

This clonotype was seen at least ten times. The chain couples TRBV10-3 to TRBJ1-3; no reliable D call. With 0 bases removed from V and 0 bases from J, the gap between germline ends came to 12 bases. Germline V gene sequence: CDR1 ENHRY, CDR2 SYGVKD. The CDR3 contains 17 residues. CDR3 in amino acids: CAISESRFRHSGNTIYF. Written as DNA, the CDR3 is TGTGCCATCAGTGAGTCGAGGTTCAGGCACTCTGGAAACACCATATATTTT.

This clonotype was seen a handful of times. The chain joins TRBV4-1 to TRBJ2-2, with 8 bases matching TRBD2. Germline CDR1 is MGHRA and CDR2 is YSYEKL. Trimming took 0 bases from V and 7 from J; bases not matched to a gene: 4. The CDR3 totals 15 residues. In DNA, the CDR3 is TGCGCCAGCAGCCAAGATCCTACTAGCGGCGGGGAGCTGTTTTTT. It specifies CASSQDPTSGGELFF.

This clonotype was observed at least ten times. V usage is TRBV29-1 and J usage is TRBJ2-7, with TRBD1 matching over 8 bases. Trimming removed 6 bases from V and 5 bases from J; junction bases left unmatched: 9. The germline V gene encodes CDR1 SQVTM and CDR2 ANQGSEA. The CDR3 is 13 amino acids. The CDR3 coding sequence is TGCAGCGTAACAGGGGGAAGAGTGGACGAGCAGTACTTC. Protein sequence: CSVTGGRVDEQYF.

The rearrangement joins TRBV15 to TRBJ2-3; perhaps D is TRBD1 or TRBD2 (5 bases each). The CDR3 has 15 amino acids. The germline V gene encodes CDR1 LNHNV and CDR2 YYDKDF (reference sequence). Trimming shortened V by 1 base and J by 4 bases, and 12 bases separated the two germline ends. For the CDR3, the DNA is TGTGCCACCAGCAGAGGGGGGAGAGGGGCAGATACGCAGTATTTT. Protein: CATSRGGRGADTQYF.

This clonotype has only a few counts. V is TRBV9 and J is TRBJ2-1; no definite D call. Trimming took off 2 bases at V and 5 bases at J, with 14 bases between the two ends. Germline values: CDR1 SGDLS, CDR2 YYNGEE. There are 15 residues in the CDR3. The CDR3 coding sequence is TGTGCCAGCAGCGTTCTGGCCCGTCTAAACAATGAGCAGTTCTTC. Translation gives CASSVLARLNNEQFF.

This clonotype was observed a few times. This chain joins TRBV10-3 and TRBJ1-2; D remains ambiguous. This CDR3 spans 15 amino acids. Looked up from germline, CDR1 is ENHRY and CDR2 is SYGVKD. The V end lost 9 bases, the J end lost 5 bases, and 22 bases lay between the germline ends. The CDR3 DNA reads as TGTGCCATTACCGGAGGGAAGGGAATAGGGTATGGCTACACCTTC. It is translated as CAITGGKGIGYGYTF.

The chain has TRBV7-2 and TRBJ1-2; 8 bases match TRBD1. Germline V gene data show CDR1 as SGHTA and CDR2 as FQGNSA. The trim removed 3 bases at V and 5 bases at J, leaving 8 bases unmatched. CDR3 size: 15 residues. CDR3 nucleotide sequence: TGTGCCAGCAGCTTCATGCAGGGGGCCTGGTATGGCTACACCTTC. This gives the protein CASSFMQGAWYGYTF.

This clonotype was detected a few times. The gene calls are TRBV12-3 or TRBV12-4 and TRBJ2-3; 10 bases fit TRBD2. This CDR3 contains 16 residues. Trimming at V came to 6 bases and at J to 2 bases, leaving 8 bases not matched to a gene. CDR3 loop: CASSPGTSVHTDTQYF. The CDR3 DNA follows: TGTGCCAGCAGCCCCGGGACTAGCGTACACACAGATACGCAGTATTTT.

This clonotype was observed many times. The CDR3, as DNA: TGCGCCAGCCGCCTGGCTACGGACACCGGGGAGCTGTTTTTT. Amino acid sequence: CASRLATDTGELFF. V usage is TRBV5-1 and J usage is TRBJ2-2; no reliable D call. V was cut by 7 bases and J by 3 bases, with 13 bases left in between. Per germline, CDR1 SGHRS and CDR2 YFSETQ. This CDR3 has 14 amino acids.

As DNA, the CDR3 is TGCAGTGCTTCGGGTGGAGCTACGAATGAGCAGTTCTTC. Protein product: CSASGGATNEQFF. The genes are TRBV20-1 and TRBJ2-1, with no clear D. Trimming left V 5 bases short and J 7 bases short, with 15 bases between. The CDR3 consists of 13 residues. Germline CDR1 reads DFQATT; CDR2 reads SNEGSKA (reference sequence).

This rearrangement joins TRBV2 to TRBJ2-7; no reliable D call. V lost 1 base to trimming and J lost 0 bases, with 10 bases between them. Germline V gene data show CDR1 as SNHLY and CDR2 as FYNNEI. The length of the CDR3 is 15 residues. The CDR3 DNA follows: TGTGCCAGCAGTGAAGGGGTGTCCTTCTCCTACGAGCAGTACTTC. Amino acid sequence: CASSEGVSFSYEQYF.

The sample holds many counts of this clonotype. The chain employs TRBV12-3 or TRBV12-4 and TRBJ1-6; D perhaps matches TRBD1 (6 bases). The CDR3 is 15 amino acids. Trimming took 5 bases from V and 7 from J, leaving 15 bases between them. CDR3 sequence (DNA): TGTGCCAGCAGTCCACAGGGTAGAAGGAATTCACCCCTCCACTTT. Translation: CASSPQGRRNSPLHF.